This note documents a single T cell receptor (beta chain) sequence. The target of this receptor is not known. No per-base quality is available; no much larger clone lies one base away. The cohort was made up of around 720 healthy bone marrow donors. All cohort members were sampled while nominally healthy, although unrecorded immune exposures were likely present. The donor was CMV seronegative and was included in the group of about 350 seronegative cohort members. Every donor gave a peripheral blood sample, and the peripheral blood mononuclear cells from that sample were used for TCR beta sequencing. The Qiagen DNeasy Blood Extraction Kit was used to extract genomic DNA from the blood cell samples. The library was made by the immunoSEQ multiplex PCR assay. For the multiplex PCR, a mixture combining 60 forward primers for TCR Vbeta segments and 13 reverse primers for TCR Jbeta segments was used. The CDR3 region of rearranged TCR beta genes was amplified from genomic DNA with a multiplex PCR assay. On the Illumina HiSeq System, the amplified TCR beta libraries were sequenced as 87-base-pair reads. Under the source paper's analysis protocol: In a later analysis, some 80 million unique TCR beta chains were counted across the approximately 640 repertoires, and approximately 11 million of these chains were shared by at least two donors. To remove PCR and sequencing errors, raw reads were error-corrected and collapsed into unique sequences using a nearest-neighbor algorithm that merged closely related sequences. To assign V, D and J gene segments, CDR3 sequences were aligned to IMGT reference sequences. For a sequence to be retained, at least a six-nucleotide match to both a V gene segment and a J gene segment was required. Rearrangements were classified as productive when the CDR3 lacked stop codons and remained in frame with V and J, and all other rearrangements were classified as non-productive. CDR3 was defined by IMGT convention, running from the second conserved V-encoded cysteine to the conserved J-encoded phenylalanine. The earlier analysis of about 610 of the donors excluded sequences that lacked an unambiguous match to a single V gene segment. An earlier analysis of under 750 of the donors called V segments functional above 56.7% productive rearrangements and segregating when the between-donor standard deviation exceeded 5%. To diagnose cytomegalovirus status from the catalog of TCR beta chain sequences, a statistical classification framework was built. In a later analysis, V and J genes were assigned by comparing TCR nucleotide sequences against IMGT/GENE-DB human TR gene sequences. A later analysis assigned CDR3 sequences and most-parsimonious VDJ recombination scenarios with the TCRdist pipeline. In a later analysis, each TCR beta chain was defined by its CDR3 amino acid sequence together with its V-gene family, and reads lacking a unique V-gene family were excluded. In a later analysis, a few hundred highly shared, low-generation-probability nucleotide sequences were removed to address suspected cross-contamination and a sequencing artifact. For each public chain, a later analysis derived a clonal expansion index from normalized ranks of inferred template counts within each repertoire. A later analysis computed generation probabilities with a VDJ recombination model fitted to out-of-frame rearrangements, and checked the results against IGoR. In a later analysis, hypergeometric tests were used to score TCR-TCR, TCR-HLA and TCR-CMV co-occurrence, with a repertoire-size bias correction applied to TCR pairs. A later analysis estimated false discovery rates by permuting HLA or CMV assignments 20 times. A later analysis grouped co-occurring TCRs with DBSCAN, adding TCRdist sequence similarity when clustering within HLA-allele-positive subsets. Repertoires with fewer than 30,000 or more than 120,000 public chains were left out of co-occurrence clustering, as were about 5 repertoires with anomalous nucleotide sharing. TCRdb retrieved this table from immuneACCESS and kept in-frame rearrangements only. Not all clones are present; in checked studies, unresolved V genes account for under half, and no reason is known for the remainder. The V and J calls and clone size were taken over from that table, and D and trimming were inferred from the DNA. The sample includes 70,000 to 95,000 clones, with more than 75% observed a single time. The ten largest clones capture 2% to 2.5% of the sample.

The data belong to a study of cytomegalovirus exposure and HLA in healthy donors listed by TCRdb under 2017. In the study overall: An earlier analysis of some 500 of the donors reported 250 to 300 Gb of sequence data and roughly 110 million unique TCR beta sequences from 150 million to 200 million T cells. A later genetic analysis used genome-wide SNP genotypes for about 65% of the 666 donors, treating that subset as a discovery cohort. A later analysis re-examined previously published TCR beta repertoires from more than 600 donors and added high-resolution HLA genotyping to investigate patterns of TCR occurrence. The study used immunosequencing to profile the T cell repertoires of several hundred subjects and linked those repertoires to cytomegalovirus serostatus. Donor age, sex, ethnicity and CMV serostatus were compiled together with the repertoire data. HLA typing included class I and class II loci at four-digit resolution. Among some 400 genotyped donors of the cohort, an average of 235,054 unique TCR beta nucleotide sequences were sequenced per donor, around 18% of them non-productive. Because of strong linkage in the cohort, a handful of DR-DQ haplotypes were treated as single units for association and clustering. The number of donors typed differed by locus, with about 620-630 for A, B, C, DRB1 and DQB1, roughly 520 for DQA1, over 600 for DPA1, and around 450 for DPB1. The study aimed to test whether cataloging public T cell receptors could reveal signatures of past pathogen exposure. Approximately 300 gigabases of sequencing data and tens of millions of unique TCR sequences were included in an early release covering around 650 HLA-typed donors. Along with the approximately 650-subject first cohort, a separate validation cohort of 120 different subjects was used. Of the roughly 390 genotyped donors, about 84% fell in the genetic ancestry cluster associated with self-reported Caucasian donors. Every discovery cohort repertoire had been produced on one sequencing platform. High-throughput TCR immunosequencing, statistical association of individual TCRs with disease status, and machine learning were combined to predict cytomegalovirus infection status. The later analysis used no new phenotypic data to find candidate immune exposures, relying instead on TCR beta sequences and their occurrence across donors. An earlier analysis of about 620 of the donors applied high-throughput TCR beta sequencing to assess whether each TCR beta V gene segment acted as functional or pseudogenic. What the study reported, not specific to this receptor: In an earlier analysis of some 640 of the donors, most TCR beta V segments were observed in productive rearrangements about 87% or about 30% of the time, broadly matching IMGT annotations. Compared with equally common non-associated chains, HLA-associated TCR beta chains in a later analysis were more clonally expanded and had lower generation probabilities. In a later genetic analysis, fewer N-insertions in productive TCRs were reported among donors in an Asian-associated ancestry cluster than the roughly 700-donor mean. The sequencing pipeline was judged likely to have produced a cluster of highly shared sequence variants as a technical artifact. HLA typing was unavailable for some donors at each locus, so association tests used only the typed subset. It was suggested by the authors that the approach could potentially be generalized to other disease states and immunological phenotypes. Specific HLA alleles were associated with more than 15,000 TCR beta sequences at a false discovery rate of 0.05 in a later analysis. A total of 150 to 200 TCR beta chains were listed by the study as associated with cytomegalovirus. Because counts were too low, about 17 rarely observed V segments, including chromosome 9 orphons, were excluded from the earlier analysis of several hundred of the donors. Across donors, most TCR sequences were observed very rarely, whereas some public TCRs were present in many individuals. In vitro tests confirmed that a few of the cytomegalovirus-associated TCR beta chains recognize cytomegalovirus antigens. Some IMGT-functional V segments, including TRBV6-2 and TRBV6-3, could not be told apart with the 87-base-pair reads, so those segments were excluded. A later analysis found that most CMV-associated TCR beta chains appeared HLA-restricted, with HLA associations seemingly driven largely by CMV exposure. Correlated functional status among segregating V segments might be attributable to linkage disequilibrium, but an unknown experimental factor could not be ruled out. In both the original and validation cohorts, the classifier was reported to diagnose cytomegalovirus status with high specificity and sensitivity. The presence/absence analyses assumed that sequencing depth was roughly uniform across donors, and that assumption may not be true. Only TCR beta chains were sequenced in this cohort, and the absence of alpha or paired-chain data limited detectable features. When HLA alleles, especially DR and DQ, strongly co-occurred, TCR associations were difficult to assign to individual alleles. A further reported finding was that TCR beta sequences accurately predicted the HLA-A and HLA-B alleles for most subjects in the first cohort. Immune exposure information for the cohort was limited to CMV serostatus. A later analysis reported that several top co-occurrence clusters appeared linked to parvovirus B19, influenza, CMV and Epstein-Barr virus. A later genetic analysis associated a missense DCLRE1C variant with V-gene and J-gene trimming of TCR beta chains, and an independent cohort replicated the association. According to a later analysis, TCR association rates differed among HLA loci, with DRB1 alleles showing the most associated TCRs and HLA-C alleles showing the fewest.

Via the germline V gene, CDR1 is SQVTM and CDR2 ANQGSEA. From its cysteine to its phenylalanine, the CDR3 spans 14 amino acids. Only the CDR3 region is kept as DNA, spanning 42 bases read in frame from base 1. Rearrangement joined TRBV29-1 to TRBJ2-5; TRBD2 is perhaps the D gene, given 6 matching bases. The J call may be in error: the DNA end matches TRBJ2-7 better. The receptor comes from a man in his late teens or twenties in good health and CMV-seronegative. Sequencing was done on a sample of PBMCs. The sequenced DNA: TGCAGCGTTGAGCTGCGGGACGGAACCTACGAGCAGTACTTC. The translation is CSVELRDGTYEQYF.